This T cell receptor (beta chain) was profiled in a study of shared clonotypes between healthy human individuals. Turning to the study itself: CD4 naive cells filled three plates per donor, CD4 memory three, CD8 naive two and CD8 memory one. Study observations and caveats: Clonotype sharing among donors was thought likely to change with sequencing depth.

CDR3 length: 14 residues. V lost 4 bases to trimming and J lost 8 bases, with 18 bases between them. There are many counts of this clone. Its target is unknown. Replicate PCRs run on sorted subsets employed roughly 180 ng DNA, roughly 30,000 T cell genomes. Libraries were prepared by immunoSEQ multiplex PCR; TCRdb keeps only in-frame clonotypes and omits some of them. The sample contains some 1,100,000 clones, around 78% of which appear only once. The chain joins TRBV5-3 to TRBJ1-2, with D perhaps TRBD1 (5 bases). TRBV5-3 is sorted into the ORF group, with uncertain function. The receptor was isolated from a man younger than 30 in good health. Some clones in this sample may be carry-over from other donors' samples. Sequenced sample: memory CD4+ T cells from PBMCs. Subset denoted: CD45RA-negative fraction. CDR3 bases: TGTGCCAGAAGCACTGGGACGGTCTTCTGCGGCTACACCTTC. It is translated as CARSTGTVFCGYTF.